The 25 T cell receptor beta chains reported below all come from one sample, sequenced in a study of blood T cell repertoires in COVID-19. Some clones are missing from TCRdb's copy, which holds only in-frame ones; the method was immunoSEQ multiplex PCR. The sample has fewer than 200,000 clones; 82% are singletons. Sequencing was carried out using peripheral blood. The source is a woman of 80 years or more with acute or convalescent COVID-19.

The rearrangement uses TRBV6-5 and TRBJ1-4; a possible D gene is TRBD1 (5 bases). Germline assignment: CDR1 MNHEY and CDR2 SVGAGI. This CDR3 is built from 14 residues. V was trimmed by 9 bases and J by 8 bases, leaving 19 bases between them. CDR3: CASRGGTLPEKLFF. As DNA, the CDR3 is TGTGCCAGTCGGGGGGGGACCCTCCCAGAAAAACTGTTTTTT.

The CDR3 loop is CASSLFGTGLTQETQYF. The CDR3 nucleotides are TGTGCCAGCAGCTTATTCGGGACAGGGCTTACTCAAGAGACCCAGTACTTC. The J gene is TRBJ2-5, the V gene TRBV11-2; 9 bases fit TRBD1. The CDR3 contains 17 residues. The V gene end was trimmed by 2 bases and the J gene end by 2 bases; junction bases not matched to a gene: 9. Germline values: CDR1 SGHAT, CDR2 FQNNGV.

The chain combines TRBV10-1 with TRBJ1-2; TRBD1 is a possible D gene (5 bases). Germline assignment: CDR1 WNHNN and CDR2 SYGVQD (reference sequence). The CDR3 runs 15 residues. Trimming took off 3 bases at V and 1 base at J, with 12 bases between the two ends. CDR3 bases: TGCGCCAGCAGTGACAGGGTCCCCTTTAACTATGGCTACACCTTC. It translates to CASSDRVPFNYGYTF.

This chain joins TRBV7-2 and TRBJ1-5, with 8 positions matching TRBD1. The CDR3 has 16 amino acids. Germline trimming cut 4 bases from V and 6 bases from J; bases unmatched to any gene: 11. The germline V gene has CDR1 SGHTA and CDR2 FQGNSA. The CDR3 region is CASSSGGQGGGQPQHF. In nucleotides, the CDR3 is TGTGCCAGCAGCTCCGGCGGACAGGGTGGCGGTCAGCCCCAGCATTTT.

The chain recombines TRBV11-2 with TRBJ2-7; TRBD1 agrees at 11 bases. Germline V gene data show CDR1 as SGHAT and CDR2 as FQNNGV. V shed 4 bases and J 3 bases; nucleotides not matched to a gene: 11. The CDR3 extends over 17 amino acids. CDR3 in amino acids: CASSYPQDRGLNYEQYF. The DNA for the CDR3 is TGTGCCAGCAGCTACCCTCAGGACAGGGGGCTCAACTACGAGCAGTACTTC.

The chain recombines TRBV10-1 with TRBJ1-1; D is perhaps TRBD1 (6 bases). Looked up from germline, CDR1 is WNHNN and CDR2 is SYGVQD (reference sequence). V lost 6 bases and J 8 bases, leaving 19 bases between the germline ends. The CDR3 consists of 14 residues. The CDR3 region has the DNA TGCGCCAGCAGCGCCGCGGGGGGCGGGGGAGAAGCTTTCTTT. This gives the protein CASSAAGGGGEAFF.

This clone was seen a single time. A read error may account for a junction end that differs from germline. This chain connects TRBV5-1 to TRBJ2-7; TRBD2 agrees at 13 bases. The length of the CDR3 is 15 residues. CDR1 and CDR2 from the germline V gene are SGHRS and YFSETQ. CDR3 residues: CASSAETGLAGLLSF. In DNA, the CDR3 is TGCGCCAGCAGCGCTGAGACGGGACTAGCGGGACTCCTCTCCTTC.

The chain combines TRBV10-1 with TRBJ1-1; D gene unclear. The CDR3 is made up of 13 amino acids. V lost 6 bases and J 4 bases, leaving 12 bases between the germline ends. The germline V gene has CDR1 WNHNN and CDR2 SYGVQD (reference sequence). CDR3 sequence (DNA): TGCGCCAGCAGGGAGCGTCTTCTCACTGAAGCTTTCTTT. Translated: CASRERLLTEAFF.

The V gene is TRBV7-8, the J gene TRBJ2-1; 9 nucleotides match TRBD2. The V segment lost 2 bases and the J segment 16 bases; nucleotides outside the gene matches: 9. Germline V gives CDR1 SGHVS, CDR2 FQNEAQ. This CDR3 comprises 13 residues. In DNA form, the CDR3 reads TGTGCCAGCAGCTTAAGACCGGGACTAGCCCCCTTCTTC. Its protein is CASSLRPGLAPFF.

V gene TRBV24-1 combines with J gene TRBJ2-3; TRBD1 aligns across 11 bases. Germline loops: CDR1 KGHDR, CDR2 SFDVKD. This CDR3 has 16 amino acids. The ends lost 3 bases at V and 2 bases at J; junction bases unmatched: 3. The CDR3 region is CATSDGTGGNTDTQYF. The CDR3, as DNA: TGTGCCACCAGTGATGGGACAGGGGGAAACACAGATACGCAGTATTTT.

CDR3 loop: CASERGNTEAFF. For the CDR3, the DNA is TGTGCCTCCGAACGGGGGAACACTGAAGCTTTCTTT. V gene TRBV30 combines with J gene TRBJ1-1, with D unclear. Germline-derived CDR1 and CDR2 are GTSNPN and SVGIG (reference sequence). The CDR3 consists of 12 residues. Trimming stripped 7 bases from V and 1 base from J, with 10 bases between. Variable domain in full (rest from reference TRBV30 and TRBJ1-1): SQTIHQWPATLVQPVGSPLSLECTVEGTSNPNLYWYRQAAGRGLQLLFYSVGIGQISSEVPQNLSASRPQDRQFILSSKKLLLSDSGFYLCASERGNTEAFFGQGTRLTVV.

The rearrangement links TRBV20-1 to TRBJ2-7, with 7 positions matching TRBD2. The CDR3 has 13 amino acids. Trimming took 3 bases from V and 2 from J; bases not matched to a gene: 4. The germline V gene has CDR1 DFQATT and CDR2 SNEGSKA (reference sequence). This CDR3 is CSASTSVPYEQYF. The CDR3 region has the DNA TGCAGTGCTAGTACTAGCGTTCCCTACGAGCAGTACTTC.

The V call is TRBV4-1, the J call TRBJ2-7; 13 bases are shared with TRBD2. The CDR3 length is 19 residues. J was trimmed by 1 base and V by 0 bases; bases with no gene match: 9. CDR1 is MGHRA, CDR2 YSYEKL, per germline. CDR3 coding DNA: TGCGCCAGCAGCCAAGATTATCCCCCGACTAGCGGGAGGTCCTACGAGCAGTACTTC. It is translated as CASSQDYPPTSGRSYEQYF.

The rearrangement uses TRBV12-3 or TRBV12-4 and TRBJ1-1, with TRBD1 matching over 7 bases. The junction had 6 bases not matched to a gene; V was cut back by 7 bases and J by 4 bases. The CDR3 totals 13 residues. The CDR3 DNA reads TGTGCCAGCACCCGACAGGGAAGCACTGAAGCTTTCTTT. This sequence encodes CASTRQGSTEAFF.

The rearrangement uses TRBV7-2 and TRBJ2-1, with D possibly TRBD1 on 6 matching bases. The CDR3 consists of 17 residues. Germline V CDR1 and CDR2: SGHTA, FQGNSA. The V and J ends lost 5 bases and 2 bases respectively, with 19 bases between them. CDR3 DNA sequence: TGTGCCAGCAGCCTTAACCCGACAGGAGATCCCTACAATGAGCAGTTCTTC. Residues: CASSLNPTGDPYNEQFF.

This sequence joins TRBV3-1 (or the pseudogene TRBV3-2) and TRBJ1-1, with a weak D call TRBD1 (5 bases). CDR3 length equals 15 residues. The V end was cut by 5 bases, the J end by 11 bases, with 24 bases between. The germline CDR1 and CDR2 sequences are LGHDT and YNNKEL (reference sequence). This CDR3 is CASSFYDSARDLAFF. CDR3 DNA sequence: TGTGCCAGCAGCTTTTACGACAGTGCGCGGGATTTGGCTTTCTTT.

This clone was detected once. V and J are TRBV7-8 and TRBJ2-1, with TRBD1 matching 8 bases. Germline CDR1 SGHVS, CDR2 FQNEAQ. The CDR3 is made up of 14 amino acids. V dropped 7 bases and J dropped 4; count of bases not matched to a gene: 6. The CDR3 region has the DNA TGTGCCAGCAACCAGGGGGCGCAATACAATGAGCAGTTCTTC. As protein: CASNQGAQYNEQFF.

CDR3 amino acids: CASSSRTGVPEAFF. The CDR3 bases are TGTGCCAGCAGTTCGAGGACAGGGGTACCTGAAGCTTTCTTT. The rearrangement uses TRBV2 and TRBJ1-1, with 9 bases lining up with TRBD1. The CDR3 length is 14 residues. V lost 5 bases and J lost 6; bases outside the gene matches: 7. Germline V lookup: CDR1 SNHLY, CDR2 FYNNEI.

This chain uses TRBV4-3 with TRBJ2-7, with 10 bases lining up with TRBD1. The CDR3 runs to 15 residues. J was trimmed by 3 bases and V by 4 bases; bases with no gene match: 6. Looked up from germline, CDR1 is LGHNA and CDR2 is YSLEER. The CDR3 nucleotides are TGCGCCAGCAGCCCAGCAGGACAGGGGGTCTACGAGCAGTACTTC. Translation gives CASSPAGQGVYEQYF.

This chain joins TRBV20-1 and TRBJ1-1; D remains unclear. The CDR3 has 11 residues. Per the germline V gene, CDR1 is DFQATT and CDR2 is SNEGSKA (reference sequence). The V end was cut by 2 bases, the J end by 7 bases, with 8 bases between. The CDR3 DNA reads TGCAGTGCTAGACTACGAGGTGAAGCTTTCTTT. Encoded protein: CSARLRGEAFF.

This clone has just a few counts. V is TRBV10-3 and J is TRBJ2-7; 14 nucleotides match TRBD2. The CDR3 has 15 residues. Germline V gives CDR1 ENHRY, CDR2 SYGVKD. V was pared by 2 bases and J by 3 bases, with 0 bases of the junction left unmatched. CDR3 sequence (DNA): TGTGCCATCAGTGAGGGGACTAGCGGGAGCTACGAGCAGTACTTC. As protein: CAISEGTSGSYEQYF.

The CDR3 sequence is CASSYPYSGEQFF. The CDR3 coding sequence is TGTGCCAGCAGTTACCCGTATTCAGGGGAGCAGTTCTTC. This chain connects TRBV6-5 to TRBJ2-1; D possibly corresponds to TRBD1 (5 bases). CDR3 size: 13 residues. The germline gives CDR1 MNHEY, CDR2 SVGAGI. V was cut by 2 bases and J by 10 bases, with 12 bases left in between.

The rearrangement links TRBV6-5 to TRBJ1-2; D remains unclear. V shed 0 bases and J shed 4 bases, with 15 bases lying between them. This CDR3 has 16 residues. CDR1 and CDR2 (germline): MNHEY, SVGAGI. The CDR3: CASSYSSLITGYGYTF. The CDR3, as DNA: TGTGCCAGCAGTTACTCTTCCCTAATAACGGGCTATGGCTACACCTTC.

The chain links TRBV18 to TRBJ1-2, with D possibly TRBD1 on 5 matching bases. This CDR3 comprises 14 residues. Germline V lookup: CDR1 KGHSH, CDR2 LQKENI. The V end was cut by 1 base, the J end by 2 bases, with 8 bases between. The CDR3 nucleotides are TGTGCCAGCTCACCACGGCAGGGAAACTATGGCTACACCTTC. Translating it yields CASSPRQGNYGYTF.

The rearrangement links TRBV18 to TRBJ2-7; 10 nucleotides align to TRBD2. The CDR3 is made up of 15 amino acids. V lost 2 bases to trimming and J lost 5 bases; unmatched junction nucleotides: 6. CDR1 KGHSH and CDR2 LQKENI come from the germline V gene. CDR3 protein: CASSPLAGGIDEQYF. The CDR3 DNA follows: TGTGCCAGCTCACCATTAGCGGGAGGCATTGACGAGCAGTACTTC. The whole variable domain, remainder taken from reference TRBV18 and TRBJ2-7, is NAGVMQNPRHLVRRRGQEARLRCSPMKGHSHVYWYRQLPEEGLKFMVYLQKENIIDESGMPKERFSAEFPKEGPSILRIQQVVRGDSAAYFCASSPLAGGIDEQYFGPGTRLTVT.